The sequence of this TCR beta chain was determined in a study of T cell clonality in common variable immunodeficiency. Study observations and caveats: Patient heterogeneity in the CVID cohort limited correlations between repertoire features and clinical complications. Common variable immunodeficiency TCR beta sequences reportedly had fewer deletions and N-nucleotide insertions. Authors noted CVID clonality's cause needs subpopulation repertoire sequencing.

Worth noting for this clone: Its antigen remains unknown. The observed sequence ends 3 residues before the CDR3 terminus, with the missing tail filled in from the germline J gene.

Profiling relied on immunoSEQ multiplex PCR, and the TCRdb table lists in-frame clones only, not all of them. This sample carries around 50,000 clones, none of them present only once. With V trimmed by 6 bases and J by 5 bases, 4 bases remained unmatched. The CDR3 contains 13 residues. Looked up from germline, CDR1 is SEHNR and CDR2 is FQNEAQ (reference sequence). The TCR comes from a person between 18 and 75 years old in good health. What was sequenced was peripheral blood mononuclear cells. This chain joins TRBV7-9 and TRBJ2-1; 7 bases line up with TRBD1. CDR3 DNA, as far as it was read: TGTGCCAGCAGTCTACAGGGGAACAATGAG. It yields the protein CASSLQGNNE. The whole CDR3 region reads CASSLQGNNEQFF.